This TCR beta chain was obtained from a study of cytomegalovirus exposure and HLA in healthy donors. Overall study results and limits: TCR beta chains numbering more than 150 were designated cytomegalovirus-associated. CMV antigen specificity was confirmed in vitro for a few CMV-associated chains. Cytomegalovirus status, reportedly, was diagnosed with high specificity and sensitivity by the classifier.

To note about this clone: Its specificity is not known.

The CDR3 consists of 19 residues. Germline V gives CDR1 MDHEN, CDR2 SYDVKM. V lost 5 bases to trimming and J lost 0 bases, with 26 bases between them. Assay: immunoSEQ multiplex PCR; the TCRdb copy retains only in-frame clones and omits some. The sample contains 95,000 to 150,000 clones, roughly nine tenths of which appear only once. This receptor was identified in a woman aged 18-29 years in good health and CMV-seronegative. V usage is TRBV28 and J usage is TRBJ2-7; D is unclear. The specimen sequenced was PBMCs. The CDR3 DNA reads as TGTGCCAGCAGTCCCCTAGATCCAGCCCCGTACCTAAGCTCCTACGAGCAGTACGTC. Translated, it gives CASSPLDPAPYLSSYEQYV.